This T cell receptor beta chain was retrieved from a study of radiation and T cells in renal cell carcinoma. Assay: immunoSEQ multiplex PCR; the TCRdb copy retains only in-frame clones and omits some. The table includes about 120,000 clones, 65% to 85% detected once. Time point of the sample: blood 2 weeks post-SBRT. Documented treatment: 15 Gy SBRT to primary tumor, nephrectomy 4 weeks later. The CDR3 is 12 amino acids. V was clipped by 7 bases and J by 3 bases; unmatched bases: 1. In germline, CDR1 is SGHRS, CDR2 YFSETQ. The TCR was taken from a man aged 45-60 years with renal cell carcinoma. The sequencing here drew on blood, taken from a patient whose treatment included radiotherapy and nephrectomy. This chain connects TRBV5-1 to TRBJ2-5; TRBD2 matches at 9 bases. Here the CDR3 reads CASQRGEETQYF. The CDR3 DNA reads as TGCGCCAGCCAGCGGGGGGAAGAGACCCAGTACTTC.